What follows are 15 T cell receptor beta chains derived from one specimen sequenced in a study of beta chain features in type 1 diabetes. Study-wide findings and caveats: There was a moderate but significant shortening of TCRB CDR3s in all four CD4+ subsets of Type 1 diabetes patients.

The whole isolated RNA underwent reverse transcription, so sequencing captured expressed TCRB transcripts. Sequencing was performed with immunoSEQ multiplex PCR; in TCRdb, only in-frame clones are kept and a portion is missing. This table holds about 660,000 clones, over 12% found once. Their target antigens are unknown. Sequenced material: naive CD4+ T cells from blood. The receptors were sampled from a man in his late teens or twenties with type 1 diabetes.

This chain uses TRBV7-9 with TRBJ2-1, with 7 bases identical to TRBD2. CDR3 length equals 18 residues. Germline CDR1 and CDR2: SEHNR and FQNEAQ (reference sequence). V shed 1 base and J 4 bases; nucleotides not matched to a gene: 13. The CDR3 is CASSLGSLAERRYNEQFF. CDR3 nucleotides: TGTGCCAGCAGCTTAGGGTCCCTAGCGGAGAGGAGGTACAATGAGCAGTTCTTC.

This clone was picked up one time. The chain joins TRBV4-3 to TRBJ1-1, with TRBD1 identical over 8 bases. Germline trimming cut 1 base from V and 2 bases from J; bases unmatched to any gene: 6. The CDR3 spans 16 residues. Per germline, CDR1 LGHNA and CDR2 YSLEER. CDR3 nucleotide sequence: TGCGCCAGCAGCCAAGCAAGTGACAGGGGAAACACTGAAGCTTTCTTT. This encodes CASSQASDRGNTEAFF.

In DNA, the CDR3 is TGCAGCACCGCCGCGGGGGGGGCGACTAACTATGGCTACACCTTC. Translated, it gives CSTAAGGATNYGYTF. The rearrangement links TRBV29-1 to TRBJ1-2; D might be TRBD1 (6 bases). Trimming shortened V by 8 bases and J by 0 bases, and 19 bases separated the two germline ends. The CDR3 extends over 15 amino acids. The germline V gene encodes CDR1 SQVTM and CDR2 ANQGSEA.

This clone was found a few times. The rearrangement links TRBV23-1 to TRBJ2-7; D may be TRBD1 (6 bases). TRBV23-1 has ORF status, its function being uncertain. The CDR3 extends over 15 amino acids. The V gene lost 4 bases and the J gene lost 0 bases, with 13 bases spanning the gap. The CDR3 region is CASSLPRTDSYEQYF. CDR3 coding DNA: TGCGCCAGCAGTCTCCCTCGGACAGACTCCTACGAGCAGTACTTC.

This clone was counted between two and nine times. This chain links TRBV4-3 with TRBJ1-2; D is unclear. CDR1 LGHNA and CDR2 YSLEER come from the germline V gene. Trimming took off 0 bases at V and 3 bases at J, with 11 bases between the two ends. The CDR3 consists of 15 residues. The CDR3 DNA sequence: TGCGCCAGCAGCCAAGAGATAGGGAAGGACTATGGCTACACCTTC. It codes for CASSQEIGKDYGYTF.

This rearrangement joins TRBV9 to TRBJ2-7; D remains ambiguous. The CDR3 is made up of 14 amino acids. V was cut by 0 bases and J by 1 base, with 8 bases left in between. Germline V gives CDR1 SGDLS, CDR2 YYNGEE. This CDR3 reads CASSVVGWSYEQYF. The DNA of the CDR3 is TGTGCCAGCAGCGTAGTAGGTTGGTCCTACGAGCAGTACTTC.

This clone was counted only a few times. The chain combines TRBV7-2 with TRBJ2-6; D unresolved. Trimming removed 6 bases at V and 0 bases at J, with 6 bases between. Germline values: CDR1 SGHTA, CDR2 FQGNSA. The CDR3 has 14 residues. The CDR3 nucleotides are TGTGCCAGCAGTGAGAACTCTGGGGCCAACGTCCTGACTTTC. This codes for CASSENSGANVLTF.

The chain links TRBV5-1 to TRBJ1-4; 7 bases are shared with TRBD1. V gave up 4 bases and J gave up 8 bases; unmatched junction bases: 11. CDR3 size: 15 residues. From germline, CDR1 is SGHRS and CDR2 YFSETQ. The CDR3 here is CASSPWTGWGEKLFF. CDR3 coding DNA: TGCGCCAGCAGCCCATGGACAGGCTGGGGCGAAAAACTGTTTTTT.

This chain connects TRBV6-6 to TRBJ1-5, with D possibly TRBD1 on 5 matching bases. The CDR3 contains 12 residues. V dropped 7 bases and J dropped 11 bases, with 15 bases sitting between them. Per the germline V gene, CDR1 is MNHNY and CDR2 is SVGAGI (reference sequence). The CDR3, as DNA: TGTGCCAGCAACATCGAGGGGCGGGCCCAGCATTTT. It translates to CASNIEGRAQHF.

The V gene is TRBV2, the J gene TRBJ1-2; D is ambiguous. The CDR3 has 13 amino acids. V was trimmed by 2 bases and J by 6 bases, leaving 10 bases between them. Germline values: CDR1 SNHLY, CDR2 FYNNEI. CDR3 loop: CASSESPPDGYTF. DNA of the CDR3: TGTGCCAGCAGTGAATCCCCTCCTGATGGCTACACCTTC.

This sequence joins TRBV2 and TRBJ2-7; possibly TRBD1 or TRBD2 for D (5 bases each). The CDR3 runs to 12 residues. Germline V gene sequence: CDR1 SNHLY, CDR2 FYNNEI. DNA for the CDR3: TGTGCCAGCAGTGAAGCGGGACCCGTAAAATATGTC. It translates to CASSEAGPVKYV.

This chain uses TRBV6-5 with TRBJ2-3; D may be TRBD2 (5 bases). The CDR3 consists of 16 residues. V lost 2 bases to trimming and J lost 8 bases, with 20 bases between them. Germline V gene data show CDR1 as MNHEY and CDR2 as SVGAGI. Here the CDR3 reads CASSYRIGSGLGTQYF. The CDR3 coding sequence is TGTGCCAGCAGTTACCGGATAGGGAGTGGTTTAGGTACGCAGTATTTT.

This chain links TRBV11-3 with TRBJ2-7, with TRBD1 matching over 8 bases. From germline, CDR1 is SGHNT and CDR2 YENEEA. Losses at the gene ends were 2 bases for V and 4 bases for J; bases not matched to a gene: 10. The CDR3 consists of 16 residues. CDR3: CASSLSMVRGRYEQYF. As DNA, the CDR3 is TGTGCCAGCAGCTTAAGTATGGTCAGGGGGCGTTACGAGCAGTACTTC.

This clone occurred a few times. CDR3 nucleotide sequence: TGTGCCTCCTTACAGAGGAAAGAGACCCAGTACTTC. The encoded protein is CASLQRKETQYF. The chain has TRBV30 and TRBJ2-5; D remains ambiguous. CDR3 length: 12 amino acids. V shed 7 bases and J shed 3 bases, with 12 bases lying between them. Germline lookup yields CDR1 GTSNPN and CDR2 SVGIG (reference sequence).

This clone has more than one count but fewer than ten. The chain has TRBV27 and TRBJ1-1, with no clear D. CDR1 and CDR2 (germline): MNHEY, SMNVEV (reference sequence). The length of the CDR3 is 12 residues. The V end lost 6 bases, the J end lost 7 bases, and 12 bases lay between the germline ends. The CDR3 protein is CASRSLYGEAFF. The CDR3 nucleotides are TGTGCCAGCAGATCCCTGTATGGTGAAGCTTTCTTT.